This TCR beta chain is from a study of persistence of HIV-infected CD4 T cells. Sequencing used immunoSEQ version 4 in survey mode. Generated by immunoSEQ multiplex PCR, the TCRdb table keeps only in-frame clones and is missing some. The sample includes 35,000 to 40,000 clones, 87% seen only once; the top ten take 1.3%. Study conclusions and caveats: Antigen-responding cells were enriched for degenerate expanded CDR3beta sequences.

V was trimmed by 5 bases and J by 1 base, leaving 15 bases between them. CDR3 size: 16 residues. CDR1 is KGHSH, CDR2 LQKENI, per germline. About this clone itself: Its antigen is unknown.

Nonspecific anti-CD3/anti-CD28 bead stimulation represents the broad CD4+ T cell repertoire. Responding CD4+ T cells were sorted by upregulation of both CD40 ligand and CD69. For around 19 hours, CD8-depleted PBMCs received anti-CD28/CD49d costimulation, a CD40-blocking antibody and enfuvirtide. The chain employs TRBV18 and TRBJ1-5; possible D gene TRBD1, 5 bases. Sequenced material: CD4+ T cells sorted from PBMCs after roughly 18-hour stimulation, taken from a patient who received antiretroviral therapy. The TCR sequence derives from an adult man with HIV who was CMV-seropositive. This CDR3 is CASSSGGPQSNQPQHF. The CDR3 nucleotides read TGTGCCAGCTCATCGGGGGGACCCCAGAGCAATCAGCCCCAGCATTTT.